This T cell receptor (beta chain) was observed in a study of cytomegalovirus exposure and HLA in healthy donors (dated by TCRdb to about 2017). As for the study more broadly: An earlier analysis of roughly 500 of the donors reported about 250 Gb of sequence data and around 110 million unique TCR beta sequences from about 180 million T cells. About 330 gigabases of sequencing data and around 88 million unique TCR sequences made up an early release that covered 640 HLA-typed donors. The genetic ancestry cluster associated with self-reported Caucasian donors included over 65% of the roughly 390 genotyped donors. All discovery cohort repertoires had been generated using a single sequencing platform. In a later genetic analysis, genome-wide SNP genotypes for about three fifths of the 666 donors were used, and that subset was treated as a discovery cohort. A later analysis re-analyzed previously published TCR beta repertoires from approximately 700 donors and added high-resolution HLA genotyping to study TCR occurrence patterns. Besides the first cohort of roughly 660 subjects, a separate validation cohort made up of 95 to 150 different subjects was used. Because of strong linkage in the cohort, five DR-DQ haplotypes were treated as single units for association and clustering. The number of donors typed differed by locus, with about 629-630 for A, B, C, DRB1 and DQB1, 522 for DQA1, 600 to 610 for DPA1, and about 450 for DPB1. An earlier analysis of a few hundred of the donors applied high-throughput TCR beta sequencing to assess whether each TCR beta V gene segment acted as functional or pseudogenic. The T cell repertoires of 666 subjects were profiled by immunosequencing and related to cytomegalovirus serostatus. The study aimed to test whether signatures of past pathogen exposure could be identified by cataloging public T cell receptors. To predict cytomegalovirus infection status, the study combined high-throughput TCR immunosequencing, statistical association of individual TCRs with disease status, and machine learning. Among about 400 genotyped donors of the cohort, an average of about 240,000 unique TCR beta nucleotide sequences was sequenced per donor, of which roughly 18% were non-productive. Donor age, sex, ethnicity and CMV serostatus were collected together with the repertoire data. Class I and class II HLA loci were covered by the typing at four-digit resolution. In the later analysis, no new phenotypic data were used to find candidate immune exposures; instead, reliance was placed on TCR beta sequences and their occurrence across donors. Findings and caveats that apply to the study as a whole: The classifier was reported to diagnose cytomegalovirus status with high specificity and sensitivity in both the original cohort and the validation cohort. A cluster of highly shared sequence variants was judged likely to represent a technical artifact of the sequencing pipeline. Immune exposure information for the cohort was limited to CMV serostatus. This cohort had only TCR beta chains sequenced, and the lack of alpha or paired-chain data limited which features could be detected. Because HLA typing was unavailable for some donors at each locus, only the typed subset was used in association tests. Some IMGT-functional V segments, including TRBV6-2 and TRBV6-3, could not be distinguished by the 87-base-pair reads and were therefore excluded. In a later analysis, the rate of TCR association differed among HLA loci, with DRB1 alleles having the most associated TCRs and HLA-C alleles having the fewest. A further reported finding was that TCR beta sequences accurately predicted the HLA-A and HLA-B alleles for most subjects in the first cohort. In a later analysis, most CMV-associated TCR beta chains were found to appear HLA-restricted, with HLA associations seemingly driven largely by CMV exposure. Specific HLA alleles were associated with 15,000 to 20,000 TCR beta sequences at a false discovery rate of 0.05 in a later analysis. Assigning TCR associations to individual alleles was difficult when HLA alleles, especially DR and DQ, strongly co-occurred. A later analysis reported that several top co-occurrence clusters appeared linked to parvovirus B19, influenza, CMV and Epstein-Barr virus. A total of 150 to 200 TCR beta chains were listed by the study as associated with cytomegalovirus. Across donors, most TCR sequences were observed very rarely, whereas some public TCRs were present in many individuals. A later genetic analysis associated a missense DCLRE1C variant with V-gene and J-gene trimming of TCR beta chains, and an independent cohort replicated the association. Because counts were too low, about 15 rarely observed V segments, including chromosome 9 orphons, were left out of the earlier analysis of a few hundred of the donors. In a later analysis, HLA-associated TCR beta chains were found to be more clonally expanded and to have lower generation probabilities than equally common non-associated chains. According to a later genetic analysis, donors in an Asian-associated ancestry cluster had fewer N-insertions in productive TCRs than the approximately 650-donor mean. Sequencing depth was assumed to be roughly uniform across donors in the presence/absence analyses, though that assumption may not hold. Three of the identified cytomegalovirus-associated TCR beta chains were confirmed in vitro to be specific for cytomegalovirus antigens. Correlated functional status among segregating V segments might reflect linkage disequilibrium, but an unknown experimental factor could not be ruled out. In an earlier analysis of more than 450 of the donors, most TCR beta V segments were observed in productive rearrangements about 87% or about 30% of the time, broadly matching IMGT annotations. It was suggested by the authors that the approach could potentially be generalized to other disease states and immunological phenotypes.

The cohort was made up of roughly 670 healthy bone marrow donors. At the time of sampling, all cohort members were nominally healthy, though unrecorded immune exposures were likely present. The donor was CMV seronegative and belonged to the group of roughly 330 seronegative cohort members. Each donor provided a peripheral blood sample, and peripheral blood mononuclear cells were used for TCR beta sequencing. Genomic DNA extraction from the blood cell samples was performed with the Qiagen DNeasy Blood Extraction Kit. To prepare the library, the immunoSEQ multiplex PCR assay was applied. For the multiplex PCR, a mixture combining 60 forward primers for TCR Vbeta segments and 13 reverse primers for TCR Jbeta segments was used. The CDR3 region of rearranged TCR beta genes was amplified from genomic DNA by a multiplex PCR assay. On the Illumina HiSeq System, the amplified TCR beta libraries were sequenced as 87-base-pair reads. The authors' pipeline ran thus. Across the 700 or so repertoires, a later analysis counted tens of millions of unique TCR beta chains, 9 million to 14 million of which were shared by at least two donors. Raw reads were error-corrected and collapsed into unique sequences with a nearest-neighbor algorithm that merged closely related sequences to remove PCR and sequencing errors. CDR3 sequences were aligned to IMGT reference sequences to assign V, D and J gene segments. For a sequence to be retained, a match of at least six nucleotides to both a V gene segment and a J gene segment was required. A rearrangement was called productive if the CDR3 had no stop codons and remained in frame with V and J, and every other rearrangement was called non-productive. Following IMGT convention, CDR3 was defined as the stretch from the second conserved V-encoded cysteine to the conserved J-encoded phenylalanine. Sequences without an unambiguous match to a single V gene segment were excluded from the earlier analysis of about 640 of the donors. In an earlier analysis of approximately 500 of the donors, a V segment was called functional when productive rearrangements were above 56.7%, and segregating when the standard deviation between donors exceeded 5%. A statistical classification framework was developed to diagnose cytomegalovirus status using the catalog of TCR beta chain sequences. In a later analysis, TCR nucleotide sequences were compared against IMGT/GENE-DB human TR gene sequences so that V and J genes could be assigned. Using the TCRdist pipeline, a later analysis assigned CDR3 sequences along with most-parsimonious VDJ recombination scenarios. In a later analysis, every TCR beta chain was defined by the combination of its CDR3 amino acid sequence and its V-gene family, and reads without a unique V-gene family were dropped. A later analysis removed several hundred highly shared, low-generation-probability nucleotide sequences to deal with suspected cross-contamination and a sequencing artifact. For each public chain, a later analysis derived a clonal expansion index from normalized ranks of inferred template counts within each repertoire. In a later analysis, generation probabilities were computed with a VDJ recombination model fitted to out-of-frame rearrangements, and the resulting probabilities were checked against IGoR. A later analysis scored TCR-TCR, TCR-HLA and TCR-CMV co-occurrence with hypergeometric tests, applying a repertoire-size bias correction to TCR pairs. To estimate false discovery rates, a later analysis permuted the HLA or CMV assignments 20 times. A later analysis grouped co-occurring TCRs with DBSCAN, adding TCRdist sequence similarity when clustering within HLA-allele-positive subsets. Repertoires with fewer than 30,000 or more than 120,000 public chains, plus five repertoires with anomalous nucleotide sharing, were excluded from co-occurrence clustering. TCRdb mirrors the immuneACCESS table, restricted to in-frame sequences. Some clones are absent from its copies; in checked studies, under half trace to an unresolved V gene, and the reason for the others is unknown. That table supplies the V and J calls and clone size; D and trimming were determined from the DNA. The sample includes 140,000 or so clones, with approximately 72% observed a single time. Clones ranked in the top ten supply 2% to 2.5% of the sample.

The germline V gene specifies MNHEY as CDR1 and SVGAGI as CDR2. The CDR3, from cysteine to phenylalanine, totals 16 residues. This entry keeps only the CDR3 DNA: 48 bases, framed from base 1. Points on this clone: Its cognate antigen has yet to be identified. Its ends do not fully match the called genes, so a read error is possible.

Specimen: PBMCs. The sequence was collected from a man aged 40-49 years in good health and CMV-seronegative. The V and J segments used are TRBV6-5 and TRBJ1-2; 10 junctional bases match TRBD1. The DNA sequence is as follows: TGTGCCAGCAGTTACCCCCGCGGACAGGGGGGCTATGGCTACCCCTTC. It translates as CASSYPRGQGGYGYPF.